This passage covers 28 T cell receptor beta chains from one sample sequenced in a study of T cells in Graves' hyperthyroidism and ophthalmopathy. The source material, RNA transcripts, was used to amplify TCR beta CDR3 regions. Initially, a first-round RT-PCR of the TCR CDR3 employed the HTBI primer set. TCRdb itself ran the multiplex PCR reads through MiXCR, one entry per CDR3 protein. The data show fewer than 750,000 distinct CDR3 sequences, around 15% seen once. The sample was blood. The receptors originated from a woman between 40 and 55 years old with Graves' ophthalmopathy.

V and J are TRBV27 and TRBJ1-5; no reliable D call. V was cut by 0 bases and J by 4 bases, with 7 bases left in between. In germline, CDR1 is MNHEY, CDR2 SMNVEV (reference sequence). CDR3 length: 14 residues. CDR3 sequence (DNA): TGTGCCAGCAGTTTATCCGCAAGAAATCAGCCCCAGCATTTT. Protein product: CASSLSARNQPQHF.

The chain couples TRBV19 to TRBJ2-4, with D perhaps TRBD2 (5 bases). The CDR3 is made up of 14 amino acids. From germline, CDR1 is LNHDA and CDR2 SQIVND (reference sequence). The ends were cut back, 3 bases at V and 5 bases at J, with 11 bases in the middle. CDR3 region: CASSMPGNQNIQYF. The DNA for the CDR3 is TGTGCCAGTAGTATGCCCGGGAATCAAAACATTCAGTACTTC.

This rearrangement joins TRBV12-3 or TRBV12-4 to TRBJ2-2; D uncertain. The CDR3 covers 14 residues. V was pared by 2 bases and J by 7 bases, with 11 bases between. CDR3: CASSLWKGNGELFF. CDR3 DNA sequence: TGTGCCAGCAGTTTATGGAAGGGAAACGGGGAGCTGTTTTTT.

In this sample, this clonotype turned up many times. CDR3 region: CASTFRGENNSPLHF. The CDR3 DNA is TGTGCCAGCACCTTCCGCGGGGAGAATAATTCACCCCTCCACTTT. The V and J genes are TRBV28 and TRBJ1-6; D not certain. Germline V gene sequence: CDR1 MDHEN, CDR2 SYDVKM. CDR3 length: 15 amino acids. Trimming stripped 7 bases from V and 5 bases from J, with 15 bases between.

This clonotype was counted ten times or more. In DNA, the CDR3 is TGTGCCAGCAGTACAGGGGGGATTCAGCCCCAGCATTTT. Translation: CASSTGGIQPQHF. This chain connects TRBV6-2 or TRBV6-3 to TRBJ1-5, with 8 positions matching TRBD1. Germline V gives CDR1 MNHEY, CDR2 SVGEGT. V lost 5 bases to trimming and J lost 6 bases; unmatched junction nucleotides: 3. CDR3 length: 13 amino acids.

This clonotype has ten or more counts. This rearrangement joins TRBV28 to TRBJ1-5; 9 bases match TRBD1. V dropped 1 base and J dropped 7; count of bases not matched to a gene: 5. The CDR3 has 15 amino acids. Germline-derived CDR1 and CDR2 are MDHEN and SYDVKM. CDR3 nucleotides: TGTGCCAGCAGTTTATTCGGGGACAGGGACCAGCCCCAGCATTTT. Translating it yields CASSLFGDRDQPQHF.

The V and J genes are TRBV19 and TRBJ2-5; D is ambiguous. Per the germline V gene, CDR1 is LNHDA and CDR2 is SQIVND (reference sequence). V lost 3 bases to trimming and J lost 3 bases, with 8 bases between them. The CDR3 sequence is 13 residues long. CDR3: CASSIVLEETQYF. The CDR3 bases are TGTGCCAGTAGTATTGTTTTGGAAGAGACCCAGTACTTC.

This clonotype was observed at least ten times. The genes are TRBV6-2 or TRBV6-3 and TRBJ2-5, with TRBD2 as a possible D gene (5 bases). V dropped 6 bases and J dropped 4 bases, with 12 bases sitting between them. Germline CDR1 MNHEY, CDR2 SVGEGT. The CDR3 is made up of 13 amino acids. In nucleotides, the CDR3 is TGTGCCAGCAGCCTCACTAGAAGAGAGACCCAGTACTTC. Its protein product is CASSLTRRETQYF.

This clonotype was seen at least ten times. The CDR3 loop is CASSLKPRGRAEAFF. The CDR3, as DNA: TGTGCCAGCAGCTTAAAACCCAGGGGTAGGGCTGAAGCTTTCTTT. J is TRBJ1-1 and V is TRBV6-5; TRBD1 might be the D (6 bases). Trimming cost V 6 bases and J 6 bases, with 20 bases left between them. The CDR3 is 15 amino acids. Germline V gene sequence: CDR1 MNHEY, CDR2 SVGAGI.

This clonotype was picked up many times. The junction departs from germline at one end; a sequencing error may be responsible. The J gene is TRBJ1-2, the V gene TRBV7-2, with D possibly matching TRBD1 (5 bases). CDR3 length equals 13 residues. Germline CDR1 is SGHTA and CDR2 is FQGNSA. The CDR3: CASSVAGRDGYTF. CDR3 nucleotides: TGTGCCAGCAGCGTAGCAGGGAGGGATGGCTACACCTTC.

There are many counts of this clonotype. The V call is TRBV7-3, the J call TRBJ1-1, with D perhaps matching TRBD1 (5 bases). CDR1 is SGHTA and CDR2 is FQGTGA in the germline V gene. The CDR3 is made up of 16 amino acids. Trimming pared 1 base from V and 5 bases from J, leaving 17 bases between. CDR3 nucleotides: TGTGCCAGCAGCTTAAGGCACGGGGCAGGGTTTACTGAAGCTTTCTTT. Its protein is CASSLRHGAGFTEAFF.

This clonotype has a count of ten or more. The genes are TRBV27 and TRBJ1-2, with D possibly matching TRBD1 (6 bases). Per the germline V gene, CDR1 is MNHEY and CDR2 is SMNVEV (reference sequence). The ends were cut back, 6 bases at V and 2 bases at J, with 19 bases in the middle. This CDR3 has 16 residues. The CDR3 reads CASSAARGAGNYGYTF. The CDR3 DNA reads as TGTGCCAGCAGCGCTGCCAGGGGCGCCGGGAACTATGGCTACACCTTC.

This clonotype occurred many times. The chain has TRBV19 and TRBJ2-7, with 7 bases fitting TRBD2. The CDR3 covers 15 residues. CDR1 and CDR2 (germline): LNHDA, SQIVND (reference sequence). Losses at the gene ends were 3 bases for V and 5 bases for J; bases not matched to a gene: 10. CDR3 residues: CASSMASGPPHEQYF. CDR3 in DNA: TGTGCCAGTAGTATGGCTAGCGGACCCCCTCACGAGCAGTACTTC.

The sample holds a few counts of this clonotype. The rearrangement uses TRBV12-3 or TRBV12-4 and TRBJ2-1, with unresolved D. The CDR3 has 12 amino acids. Between the trimmed V and J ends, which lost 6 bases and 7 bases, there was a span of 10 bases. The CDR3 nucleotides are TGTGCCAGCAGCACCATAGGGAATGAGCAGTTCTTC. Amino acids: CASSTIGNEQFF.

This clonotype has a count of ten or more. This chain joins TRBV27 and TRBJ2-5; TRBD2 matches 15 bases. This CDR3 has 16 residues. CDR1 is MNHEY and CDR2 is SMNVEV in the germline V gene (reference sequence). J gave up 5 bases and V 6 bases, and 7 bases lay outside the gene matches. The DNA of the CDR3 is TGTGCCAGCAGCCCGGGACTAGCGGGAGGCCGGGAGACCCAGTACTTC. This encodes CASSPGLAGGRETQYF.

This clonotype has at least ten counts. The rearrangement uses TRBV5-1 and TRBJ1-5, with a weak D call TRBD1 (6 bases). Per the germline V gene, CDR1 is SGHRS and CDR2 is YFSETQ. Trimming left V 0 bases short and J 0 bases short, with 10 bases between. The CDR3 runs 16 residues. DNA for the CDR3: TGCGCCAGCAGCTTGGCACCAGGGGATAGCAATCAGCCCCAGCATTTT. Amino acid sequence: CASSLAPGDSNQPQHF.

This clonotype occurred many times. The V call is TRBV2, the J call TRBJ2-7; possibly TRBD2 for D (5 bases). Per germline, CDR1 SNHLY and CDR2 FYNNEI. This CDR3 is built from 14 residues. V lost 3 bases and J 4 bases, leaving 13 bases between the germline ends. This CDR3 reads CASSDGFPGYEQYF. The CDR3 nucleotides read TGTGCCAGCAGTGATGGGTTTCCGGGGTACGAGCAGTACTTC.

This clonotype was counted between two and nine times. The chain combines TRBV5-1 with TRBJ2-3; D is unresolved. Germline V gives CDR1 SGHRS, CDR2 YFSETQ. V was pared by 4 bases and J by 5 bases, with 14 bases between. There are 14 residues in the CDR3. DNA for the CDR3: TGCGCCAGCAGCACCCAGGTCGGTTTAGATACGCAGTATTTT. Translated, it gives CASSTQVGLDTQYF.

This clonotype was counted between two and nine times. The rearrangement links TRBV10-2 to TRBJ2-7; 9 bases are shared with TRBD1. CDR3 size: 16 residues. CDR1 is WSHSY, CDR2 SAAADI, per germline. The V and J ends lost 2 bases and 3 bases, in that order; junction bases with no gene match: 8. In DNA, the CDR3 is TGCGCCAGCAGTGAGACCCGGGACAGGGTAGACTACGAGCAGTACTTC. Its protein product is CASSETRDRVDYEQYF.

The genes are TRBV7-2 and TRBJ2-7; D might be TRBD1 or TRBD2, each matching 5 bases. The CDR3 runs 14 residues. The germline V gene has CDR1 SGHTA and CDR2 FQGNSA. V was cut by 6 bases and J by 5 bases, with 17 bases left in between. This chain's CDR3 is CASSPNTGTNEQYF. The CDR3 nucleotides are TGTGCCAGCAGTCCTAATACCGGGACGAACGAGCAGTACTTC.

This clonotype was seen at least ten times. The chain combines TRBV6-2 or TRBV6-3 with TRBJ2-7; the D gene is possibly TRBD1 (5 bases). Germline V gives CDR1 MNHEY, CDR2 SVGEGT. Trimming pared 7 bases from V and 3 bases from J, leaving 10 bases between. The CDR3 runs to 12 residues. CDR3 in DNA: TGTGCCAGCATGACAGTAAGCTACGAGCAGTACTTC. This codes for CASMTVSYEQYF.

This clonotype has a count of ten or more. The V gene is TRBV2, the J gene TRBJ1-1; a weak D match, TRBD1 (5 bases). CDR3 length equals 16 residues. V lost 10 bases and J 1 base, leaving 22 bases between the germline ends. Germline V lookup: CDR1 SNHLY, CDR2 FYNNEI. This CDR3 reads CAIIRRASPGNTEAFF. The DNA for the CDR3 is TGTGCCATCATTCGCAGGGCCTCTCCTGGGAACACTGAAGCTTTCTTT.

This clonotype was seen repeatedly, ten times or more. The CDR3 reads CSASVRNTEAFF. CDR3 DNA sequence: TGCAGTGCTAGTGTCAGGAACACTGAAGCTTTCTTT. The rearrangement uses TRBV20-1 and TRBJ1-1; D unresolved. V lost 3 bases to trimming and J lost 1 base, with 6 bases between them. Germline CDR1 is DFQATT and CDR2 is SNEGSKA (reference sequence). This CDR3 is built from 12 residues.

This clonotype was detected many times. The rearrangement uses TRBV3-1 and TRBJ1-1; 10 bases fit TRBD1. Germline-derived CDR1 and CDR2 are LGHDT and YNNKEL (reference sequence). After removal of 1 base from V and 7 bases from J, the junction contained 3 bases not matched to a gene. This CDR3 contains 14 residues. The CDR3 sequence: CASSQVTGGGEAFF. As DNA, the CDR3 is TGTGCCAGCAGCCAAGTGACAGGGGGCGGTGAAGCTTTCTTT.

The genes are TRBV10-3 and TRBJ2-7; 7 bases map to TRBD2. Trimming removed 8 bases from V and 5 bases from J; junction bases left unmatched: 12. CDR1 is ENHRY and CDR2 is SYGVKD in the germline V gene. CDR3 length equals 14 residues. CDR3 amino acids: CAIHSGLLGDEQYF. In DNA form, the CDR3 reads TGTGCCATCCATAGCGGGCTCTTAGGGGACGAGCAGTACTTC.

This clonotype was picked up many times. DNA of the CDR3: TGTGCCAGCAGTTTAAGTTCGGGGGCAGTGGAAGCTTTCTTT. Translating it yields CASSLSSGAVEAFF. V usage is TRBV6-2 or TRBV6-3 and J usage is TRBJ1-1, with D maybe TRBD1 (6 bases). Germline CDR1 MNHEY, CDR2 SVGEGT. The CDR3 spans 14 residues. Trimming took 4 bases from V and 8 from J, leaving 17 bases between them.

In this sample, this clonotype turned up a few times. The CDR3 nucleotides are TGTGCCAGCAGTCCACTGGGACAAGCCTCTGGGGCCAACGTCCTGACTTTC. Translation: CASSPLGQASGANVLTF. The chain recombines TRBV27 with TRBJ2-6, with a tentative D call TRBD1 (6 bases). The V end lost 5 bases, the J end lost 0 bases, and 14 bases lay between the germline ends. CDR1 is MNHEY, CDR2 SMNVEV, per germline (reference sequence). CDR3 size: 17 residues.

This clonotype was recorded many times. The chain is built from TRBV28 and TRBJ2-4, with D possibly TRBD1 on 5 matching bases. This CDR3 region has 13 residues. V was pared by 3 bases and J by 3 bases, with 6 bases between. The V gene's germline CDR1 is MDHEN and CDR2 SYDVKM. CDR3 nucleotides: TGTGCCAGCAGTTTGACAGACAAAAACATTCAGTACTTC. This encodes CASSLTDKNIQYF.